The present T cell receptor beta chain was sequenced within a study of blood T cells in healthy people across ages (dated by TCRdb to about 2015). Describing the broader study: In model experiments, template switching captured about one uniquely barcoded TCR beta cDNA molecule for every two T cells. Age-related changes in TCR beta repertoire diversity were measured in the study by deep sequencing normalized with unique cDNA molecular identifiers. Four age groups were formed from the donors: young (average approximately 15 years), middle-aged (around 39), aged (roughly 59) and long-lived (more than 75). To avoid experimental bias, donors of different ages were randomly spread across the sequencing lanes. The study analyzed two additional independent replicas of 1 million unique cDNA reads from the same blood draw for two donors, one aged 18 to 29 and one aged 80 or older.

Comments on this clonotype: No cognate antigen has been identified for it. It has no much larger one-base neighbor in the sample; base qualities were not kept.

Libraries were built with 5' RACE. The instrument was an Illumina HiSeq 2500. The second PCR ran for about 6 to 11 cycles and used a J-beta primer mix along with a sample-barcoded 5' primer. A unique molecular identifier was introduced onto each TCR beta cDNA molecule by a template-switch 5' adaptor carrying 12 random nucleotides. At least 2.5 million CDR3-containing paired-end reads were obtained from each sample. The Mint cDNA synthesis kit, primed by a TRBC-specific oligonucleotide, was used to synthesize first-strand cDNA from all RNA. Following uracil-DNA glycosylase treatment, all cDNA underwent a first 18-cycle PCR with the universal primers M1SS and BC2_uni_R. In the authors' own workflow: For normalization, 1 million high-quality reads were randomly selected from each sample, with every read carrying a distinct molecular identifier. Reads with shared molecular identifiers were discarded instead of being binned into consensus sequences. MiTCR, run with a Q25 quality threshold and the strictest error-elimination algorithm, handled CDR3 identification, clonotype clustering and error correction. A nonparametric unseen species model using Euler transformation provided a lower-bound estimate of total TCR beta diversity. TCRdb redid the processing of the public reads, applying fastp at Q25 and MiXCR, and retained in-frame beta chains. Each CDR3 protein gets just one entry, which takes the most common genes and DNA from the rows behind it. TCRdb, not the authors, supplied the V and J calls. The sample yields roughly 700,000 distinct CDR3 sequences; 45% to 50% were counted once. In total, the top ten clones hold about a third of the sample.

CDR1 and CDR2 are read off the germline V gene as SNHLY and FYNNEI. Inclusive of the bounding cysteine and phenylalanine, the CDR3 is 16 residues long. Only the CDR3 part of the read is kept: 48 bases, read in frame from the first base. V is cut by 6 bases and J by 4 bases, and the space between the germline ends is 21 bases. The 39 donors, aged about 6 to 95 years, were systemically healthy Caucasian individuals from Russia. Ten milliliters of peripheral blood were drawn from each donor into EDTA-treated Vacutainer tubes. Ficoll-Paque density-gradient centrifugation was used to isolate PBMCs, with at least 7 million obtained per sample. Trizol reagent was used to extract total RNA from the PBMCs, yielding at least 5 micrograms per sample. For every donor, an aliquot of PBMCs went through flow cytometry to measure the percentages of naive CD45RAhigh/CD27high T cells. What the work shows at the level of the full study, not this receptor alone: There was a strong correlation between observed TCR beta diversity and the percentage of naive T cells measured by flow cytometry. Since profiling was done on bulk unsorted PBMCs, naive and antigen-experienced compartments could not be conclusively compared. Compared with the aged group, the long-lived group had more naive CD4+ T cells, fewer expanded clones and increased TCR diversity, suggesting age selection. Observed TCR beta diversity per million T cells fell roughly linearly with age, and a significant reduction was already apparent by age roughly 40. The CMV infection status of donors was not known, potentially confounding age-related changes in expanded clonotypes. Total diversity estimates from one million sequenced T cells were considered lower bounds and underestimates.

The receptor was derived from a woman aged 60-75 years in good health. The material sequenced was blood. The chain joins TRBV2 to TRBJ1-2; tentative D gene TRBD1, with 5 bases matching. The DNA sequence reads TGTGCCAGCAGCCCGGACACTACCAAATCGGCCTATGGCTACACCTTC. It specifies CASSPDTTKSAYGYTF.